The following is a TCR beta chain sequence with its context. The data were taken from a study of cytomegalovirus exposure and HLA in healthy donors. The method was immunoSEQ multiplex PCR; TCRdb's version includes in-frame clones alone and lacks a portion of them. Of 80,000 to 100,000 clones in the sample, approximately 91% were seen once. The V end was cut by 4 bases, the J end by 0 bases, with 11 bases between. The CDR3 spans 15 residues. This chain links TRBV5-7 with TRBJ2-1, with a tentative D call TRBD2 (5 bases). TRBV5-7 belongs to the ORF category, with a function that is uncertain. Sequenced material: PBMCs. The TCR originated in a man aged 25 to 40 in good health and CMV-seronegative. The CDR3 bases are TGTGCCAGCAGCCACCTAGGGAGCTCCTACAATGAGCAGTTCTTC. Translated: CASSHLGSSYNEQFF.